This is a list of T cell receptor beta chains from one sample in a study of cytomegalovirus exposure and HLA in healthy donors. TCRdb's copy holds only in-frame clones and misses some; the assay was immunoSEQ multiplex PCR. The sample carries 150,000 to 200,000 clones, around 85% recorded once. Material for sequencing was PBMCs. The receptors shown here come from a man between 18 and 35 years old in good health and CMV-seronegative. CDR3s include the opening cysteine and the closing phenylalanine or tryptophan. D genes are given only for firm matches. The size field is filled for only some rows; it gives once, few, many or a size class.

TRBV4-3,TRBJ2-5,TRBD2,.,TGCGCCAGCAGCCAAAATTCAGCGGGGATACAAGAGACCCAGTACTTC,CASSQNSAGIQETQYF
TRBV5-1,TRBJ2-6,.,.,TGCGCCAGCAGCCTGGACGGACGCTCTGGGGCCAGCGTCCTGACTTTC,CASSLDGRSGASVLTF
TRBV7-7,TRBJ2-5,TRBD1,.,TGTGCTAGCAGCGTGGACAGGCAAGAGACCCAGTACTTC,CASSVDRQETQYF
TRBV6-5,TRBJ1-2,.,.,TGTGCCAGGTACAACAGGGAGTGGGGCTACACCTTC,CARYNREWGYTF
TRBV6-6,TRBJ1-1,.,few,TGTGCCAGCATGGTGGCAGCGAAGAAGAACACTGAAGCTTTCTTT,CASMVAAKKNTEAFF
TRBV29-1,TRBJ2-5,.,.,TGCAGCGTTGTGTTCCGGGGGGCTATGTACCAAGAGACCCAGTACTTC,CSVVFRGAMYQETQYF
TRBV2,TRBJ2-2,.,.,TGTGCCAGCAGTGAAGAAAGTACGGTGTTTTTT,CASSEESTVFF
TRBV11-2,TRBJ2-4,TRBD2,.,TGTGCCACGAGCGGGGTAGTGGCCAAAAACATTCAGTACTTC,CATSGVVAKNIQYF
TRBV10-3,TRBJ2-5,TRBD2,.,TGTGCCATCAGTGAGTTTCGACGGGGGGGCCTCGAGACCCAGTACTTC,CAISEFRRGGLETQYF
TRBV29-1,TRBJ2-2,.,.,TGCAGCGTTCAACGGGGTACGAACACCGGGGAGCTGTTTTTT,CSVQRGTNTGELFF
TRBV7-3,TRBJ2-5,.,once,TGTGCCAGCAGCTTATCGGGAAAAGAGACCCAGTACTTC,CASSLSGKETQYF
TRBV28,TRBJ1-3,.,.,TGTGCCAGCGGACCCCTCCAGGGGCCCCGAAACACCATATATTTT,CASGPLQGPRNTIYF
TRBV15,TRBJ2-7,.,.,TGTGCCACCAGCAGAGTACGAGGGAACTACGAGCAGTACTTC,CATSRVRGNYEQYF
TRBV5-1,TRBJ2-2,TRBD1,.,TGCGCCAGCAGCTCGGGACAGGGGACCGGGGAGCTGTTTTTT,CASSSGQGTGELFF
TRBV5-1,TRBJ2-7,.,.,TGCGCCAGCAGCTTGTTGGCGGACTCCTACGAGCAGTACTTC,CASSLLADSYEQYF
TRBV28,TRBJ2-7,.,.,TGTGCCAGCGGATCGGGGGAGCAGTACTTC,CASGSGEQYF
TRBV7-2,TRBJ2-3,.,.,TGTGCCAGCAGCTCCTCACGCGCCTCAGATACGCAGTATTTT,CASSSSRASDTQYF
TRBV5-6,TRBJ2-7,TRBD2,.,TGTGCCAGCAGCTGGGGGACTAGCGGCTTTACCTACGAGCAGTACTTC,CASSWGTSGFTYEQYF
TRBV30,TRBJ2-1,TRBD2,.,TGTGCCTGGACCTGGGACTATCAGTACAATGAGCAGTTCTTC,CAWTWDYQYNEQFF
TRBV5-1,TRBJ2-1,TRBD2,.,TGCGCCAGCAGCTCTGGGACTAGCGGGAGGGACAATGAGCAGTTCTTC,CASSSGTSGRDNEQFF
TRBV4-3,TRBJ1-1,.,.,TGCGCCAGCAGCACAGGATTCATGAACACTGAAGCTTTCTTT,CASSTGFMNTEAFF
TRBV5-1,TRBJ2-6,.,.,TGCGCCAGCAGCTTGGATCTCTCTGGGGCCAACGTCCTGACTTTC,CASSLDLSGANVLTF
TRBV5-4,TRBJ2-7,TRBD2,.,TGTGCCAGCAGCTTGGGTGGGACTAGCGGGTACCTCTACGAGCAGTACTTC,CASSLGGTSGYLYEQYF
TRBV2,TRBJ2-3,.,.,TGTGCCAGCAGCGCTAGTACCCGCACAGATACGCAGTATTTT,CASSASTRTDTQYF
TRBV6-6,TRBJ2-7,.,.,TGTGCCAGCAGTCCCAGGGGGGCCTCCTACGAGCAGTACTTC,CASSPRGASYEQYF
TRBV10-1,TRBJ2-1,TRBD1,.,TGCGCCAGCAGTCCCCTCCCGGGGACAGGGGGCAATGAGCAGTTCTTC,CASSPLPGTGGNEQFF